The 4 T cell receptor beta chains below were found in one sample sequenced in a study of cytomegalovirus exposure and HLA in healthy donors. The study ran its PCR with 60 Vbeta and 13 Jbeta primers. The data were produced by immunoSEQ multiplex PCR, yet TCRdb's version contains in-frame clones alone and is incomplete. The sample lists some 170,000 clones, over 75% occurring once. Source material: PBMCs. The receptors were gathered from a middle-aged man in good health and CMV-seronegative.

The chain combines TRBV9 with TRBJ2-1; perhaps TRBD2 as D (5 bases). CDR3 length: 15 residues. V shed 0 bases and J shed 1 base, with 8 bases lying between them. Looked up from germline, CDR1 is SGDLS and CDR2 is YYNGEE. This CDR3 is CASSVVSGSYNEQFF. The CDR3 region has the DNA TGTGCCAGCAGCGTAGTTTCGGGGTCCTACAATGAGCAGTTCTTC.

The V call is TRBV9, the J call TRBJ2-1, with 11 bases aligning to TRBD2. After removal of 0 bases from V and 4 bases from J, the junction contained 12 bases not matched to a gene. The length of the CDR3 is 19 residues. Germline V lookup: CDR1 SGDLS, CDR2 YYNGEE. CDR3 bases: TGTGCCAGCAGCGTAGAGGGTAGCGGGGGGGCAGGAACTTACAATGAGCAGTTCTTC. It yields the protein CASSVEGSGGAGTYNEQFF.

This rearrangement joins TRBV9 to TRBJ2-5; perhaps TRBD2 as D (6 bases). The CDR3 has 15 residues. CDR1 is SGDLS and CDR2 is YYNGEE in the germline V gene. Trimming took off 0 bases at V and 4 bases at J, with 13 bases between the two ends. The CDR3 DNA follows: TGTGCCAGCAGCGTAGCTTTCGGGGAGGCAGAGACCCAGTACTTC. Protein product: CASSVAFGEAETQYF.

This CDR3 reads CASSQLTSGYTF. In DNA, the CDR3 is TGTGCCAGCAGCCAATTAACGAGTGGCTACACCTTC. V is TRBV16 and J is TRBJ1-2, with D unclear. The ends were cut back, 1 base at V and 7 bases at J, with 7 bases in the middle. Germline V lookup: CDR1 KGHSY, CDR2 FQNENV. This CDR3 has 12 residues.